The 25 T cell receptor beta chains reported below all come from one sample, sequenced in a study of OX40 agonist ivuxolimab in advanced cancers. This table comes from immunoSEQ multiplex PCR, and its TCRdb copy is limited to in-frame clones, with some not included. The table has some 68,000 clones, 88% seen once. The source was CD4+ or CD8+ T cells sorted from blood, collected in a trial of the OX40 agonist ivuxolimab. These receptors were collected from an adult with an advanced solid tumor such as melanoma, head and neck, liver or kidney cancer.

CDR3 sequence reads: CASSLADNSQYF. CDR3 nucleotide sequence: TGTGCCAGCAGCTTAGCGGATAATTCCCAGTACTTC. The chain employs TRBV11-3 and TRBJ2-5; D not certain. V was clipped by 1 base and J by 9 bases, with 9 bases between them. Germline CDR1 reads SGHNT; CDR2 reads YENEEA. The CDR3 is made up of 12 amino acids. The whole variable domain, filled in from reference TRBV11-3 and TRBJ2-5, reads EAGVVQSPRYKIIEKKQPVAFWCNPISGHNTLYWYLQNLGQGPELLIRYENEEAVDDSQLPKDRFSAERLKGVDSTLKIQPAELGDSAVYLCASSLADNSQYFGPGTRLLVL.

This sequence joins TRBV5-6 and TRBJ1-6; D unresolved. The CDR3 has 14 residues. V was trimmed by 2 bases and J by 7 bases, leaving 10 bases between them. The V gene's germline CDR1 is SGHDT and CDR2 YYEEEE. The CDR3 is CASSFWKGNSPLHF. The CDR3 DNA reads TGTGCCAGCAGCTTTTGGAAAGGGAATTCACCCCTCCACTTT.

This clone was seen a few times. The V call is TRBV7-9, the J call TRBJ1-1; D is perhaps TRBD1 (6 bases). With 5 bases removed from V and 6 bases from J, the gap between germline ends came to 13 bases. This CDR3 has 13 amino acids. From germline, CDR1 is SEHNR and CDR2 FQNEAQ (reference sequence). CDR3 bases: TGTGCCAGCAGCCCTACAGGGTATCCTGAAGCTTTCTTT. As protein: CASSPTGYPEAFF.

The rearrangement joins TRBV4-2 to TRBJ2-1; D may match TRBD1 or TRBD2 (5 bases each). The CDR3 length is 13 residues. Trimming cost V 4 bases and J 10 bases, with 14 bases left between them. In germline, CDR1 is LGHNA, CDR2 YNFKEQ. The CDR3 coding sequence is TGTGCCAGCAGCCTTCCCGGGACCACCGAGCAGTTCTTC. Its translation: CASSLPGTTEQFF.

The gene calls are TRBV7-2 and TRBJ1-2; unclear D gene. V dropped 3 bases and J dropped 4 bases, with 9 bases sitting between them. Germline V gene lookup returns CDR1 SGHTA and CDR2 FQGNSA. The CDR3 extends over 13 amino acids. The CDR3 here is CASSLKFGYGYTF. In nucleotides, the CDR3 is TGTGCCAGCAGCTTGAAATTTGGCTATGGCTACACCTTC.

CDR3: CASSLVPQLGETQYF. CDR3 sequence (DNA): TGTGCCAGCAGCTTAGTCCCACAGCTGGGTGAGACCCAGTACTTC. The rearrangement uses TRBV7-9 and TRBJ2-5; D is ambiguous. The germline CDR1 and CDR2 sequences are SEHNR and FQNEAQ (reference sequence). This CDR3 has 15 residues. V was cut by 1 base and J by 5 bases, with 14 bases left in between.

The chain has TRBV5-1 and TRBJ2-1, with D perhaps matching TRBD2 (7 bases). The CDR3 runs 14 residues. Trimming removed 4 bases at V and 9 bases at J, with 17 bases between. CDR1 and CDR2 from the germline V gene are SGHRS and YFSETQ. The CDR3 DNA reads as TGCGCCAGCAGCCCCGGGAGGCAACAGGGTGAGCAGTTCTTC. Protein sequence: CASSPGRQQGEQFF. The full variable domain, rest sourced from reference TRBV5-1 and TRBJ2-1, is KAGVTQTPRYLIKTRGQQVTLSCSPISGHRSVSWYQQTPGQGLQFLFEYFSETQRNKGNFPGRFSGRQFSNSRSEMNVSTLELGDSALYLCASSPGRQQGEQFFGPGTRLTVL.

The V call is TRBV5-1, the J call TRBJ2-7; either TRBD1 or TRBD2 may supply D (5 bases each). V was cut by 7 bases and J by 0 bases, with 14 bases left in between. Germline values: CDR1 SGHRS, CDR2 YFSETQ. CDR3 size: 14 residues. CDR3 sequence (DNA): TGCGCCAGCGGACTGGGACCGAGCTCCTACGAGCAGTACTTC. Its translation: CASGLGPSSYEQYF.

J is TRBJ2-1 and V is TRBV11-2; D is perhaps TRBD1 (6 bases). Trimming removed 1 base at V and 13 bases at J, with 17 bases between. There are 14 residues in the CDR3. From germline, CDR1 is SGHAT and CDR2 FQNNGV. CDR3 DNA sequence: TGTGCCAGCAGCTTAGCCGGGCCACAGGGCGGACAGTTCTTC. Its protein product is CASSLAGPQGGQFF.

The V and J genes are TRBV5-4 and TRBJ1-2; the D is unclear. This CDR3 region has 17 residues. Germline V CDR1 and CDR2: SGHNT, YYREEE (reference sequence). V was pared by 5 bases and J by 7 bases, with 27 bases between. DNA of the CDR3: TGTGCCAGCAGTTCTCGAGTTAGCGCCCCCGGAGGCTTTGGCTACACCTTC. Amino acids: CASSSRVSAPGGFGYTF.

This clone was detected only once. This rearrangement joins TRBV5-1 to TRBJ2-6, with 12 bases lining up with TRBD2. Germline V gene data show CDR1 as SGHRS and CDR2 as YFSETQ. Losses at the gene ends were 0 bases for V and 2 bases for J; bases not matched to a gene: 9. CDR3 length equals 20 residues. Written as DNA, the CDR3 is TGCGCCAGCAGCTTGGGGCCACTAGCGGGAGGTCCTACTGGGGCCAACGTCCTGACTTTC. It encodes CASSLGPLAGGPTGANVLTF.

The V gene is TRBV11-2, the J gene TRBJ2-7; 9 nucleotides align to TRBD2. The CDR3 loop spans 16 amino acids. CDR1 and CDR2 (germline): SGHAT, FQNNGV. V trimming: 0 bases; J trimming: 1 base; junction bases outside the gene matches: 4. CDR3 bases: TGTGCCAGCAGCTTAGAAGGCGGGAGGGTTTCCTACGAGCAGTACTTC. Translation gives CASSLEGGRVSYEQYF. Together with reference TRBV11-2 and TRBJ2-7, the CDR3 gives the full variable domain: EAGVAQSPRYKIIEKRQSVAFWCNPISGHATLYWYQQILGQGPKLLIQFQNNGVVDDSQLPKDRFSAERLKGVDSTLKIQPAKLEDSAVYLCASSLEGGRVSYEQYFGPGTRLTVT.

J is TRBJ2-3 and V is TRBV5-1; 9 bases are shared with TRBD2. CDR3 size: 14 residues. Germline assignment: CDR1 SGHRS and CDR2 YFSETQ. Losses at the gene ends were 0 bases for V and 6 bases for J; bases not matched to a gene: 2. This chain's CDR3 is CASSLDSGGDTQYF. The CDR3 bases are TGCGCCAGCAGCTTGGATAGCGGGGGTGATACGCAGTATTTT.

Notes on this clone: Distinct nucleotide sequences in the sample also encode this CDR3. V is TRBV6-5 and J is TRBJ1-2; D is perhaps TRBD1 (5 bases). Germline CDR1 is MNHEY and CDR2 is SVGAGI. Trimming cost V 5 bases and J 4 bases, with 11 bases left between them. There are 13 residues in the CDR3. CDR3 sequence: CASSRQGIYGYTF. The CDR3 nucleotides read TGTGCCAGCAGTCGTCAGGGTATCTATGGCTACACCTTC.

This chain connects TRBV7-9 to TRBJ1-2, with unresolved D. Trimming left V 5 bases short and J 3 bases short, with 19 bases between. The length of the CDR3 is 16 residues. CDR1 and CDR2 from the germline V gene are SEHNR and FQNEAQ (reference sequence). CDR3 DNA: TGTGCCAGCAGCCCAATTATTGGCGGTGGAGACTATGGCTACACCTTC. Translating gives CASSPIIGGGDYGYTF.

The CDR3 nucleotides are TGTGCCAGCAGGCCGGGACATCGCACAGATACGCAGTATTTT. It translates to CASRPGHRTDTQYF. The chain links TRBV6-6 to TRBJ2-3, with a possible D match to TRBD1 (6 bases). The ends were cut back, 6 bases at V and 1 base at J, with 11 bases in the middle. The germline gives CDR1 MNHNY, CDR2 SVGAGI (reference sequence). This CDR3 has 14 amino acids.

V usage is TRBV5-1 and J usage is TRBJ2-4; tentative D call: TRBD2 (5 bases). V was clipped by 7 bases and J by 0 bases, with 11 bases between them. In germline, CDR1 is SGHRS, CDR2 YFSETQ. This CDR3 is 14 amino acids long. CDR3 loop: CASRGDLAKNIQYF. The CDR3 DNA reads as TGCGCCAGCCGGGGAGACCTAGCCAAAAACATTCAGTACTTC.

This chain links TRBV18 with TRBJ2-1, with TRBD2 matching 15 bases. Germline CDR1 and CDR2: KGHSH and LQKENI. The CDR3 spans 17 residues. V dropped 3 bases and J dropped 4; count of bases not matched to a gene: 4. As DNA, the CDR3 is TGTGCCAGCTCACCTAGGACTAGCGGGAGGGAGTACAATGAGCAGTTCTTC. Translating it yields CASSPRTSGREYNEQFF.

In nucleotides, the CDR3 is TGTGCCAGCAGCGTAGGACAGGGGTCTGGAAACACCATATATTTT. Its protein is CASSVGQGSGNTIYF. The chain carries TRBV9 and TRBJ1-3; 8 positions agree with TRBD1. Trimming took 0 bases from V and 1 from J; bases not matched to a gene: 0. CDR3 length equals 15 residues. Germline V gene lookup returns CDR1 SGDLS and CDR2 YYNGEE.

The chain employs TRBV18 and TRBJ2-5; no clear D. CDR3 length equals 16 residues. Between the trimmed V and J ends, which lost 3 bases and 5 bases, there was a span of 19 bases. Germline assignment: CDR1 KGHSH and CDR2 LQKENI. The CDR3 loop reads CASSPQLLDTGETQYF. CDR3 in DNA: TGTGCCAGCTCACCTCAACTCCTAGACACGGGCGAGACCCAGTACTTC.

The chain joins TRBV21-1 to TRBJ1-2. TRBV21-1 is tagged as a pseudogene. This CDR3 comprises 17 residues. The CDR3 region has the DNA TGTGCCAGCAGCCTCCCCGCCAGGGGAGGGACTAACTATGGCTACACCTTC. Amino acids: CASSLPARGGTNYGYTF.

V gene TRBV13 combines with J gene TRBJ1-1, with D possibly TRBD1 on 6 matching bases. This CDR3 spans 16 amino acids. Germline CDR1 reads PRHDT; CDR2 reads FYEKMQ (reference sequence). Trimming took off 6 bases at V and 0 bases at J, with 17 bases between the two ends. The CDR3 spells CASSRGGVGVNTEAFF. CDR3 in DNA: TGTGCCAGCAGTCGAGGGGGGGTCGGCGTGAACACTGAAGCTTTCTTT. The variable domain in full, with the rest retrieved from reference TRBV13 and TRBJ1-1, is AAGVIQSPRHLIKEKRETATLKCYPIPRHDTVYWYQQGPGQDPQFLISFYEKMQSDKGSIPDRFSAQQFSDYHSELNMSSLELGDSALYFCASSRGGVGVNTEAFFGQGTRLTVV.

This clone was detected only once. The rearrangement links TRBV6-1 to TRBJ1-2; D is ambiguous. Germline V gives CDR1 MNHNS, CDR2 SASEGT. Trimming took 4 bases from V and 14 from J, leaving 20 bases between them. The CDR3 loop spans 13 amino acids. The CDR3 here is CASSGEGGSSCTF. The CDR3 coding sequence is TGTGCCAGCAGTGGTGAGGGCGGTTCGAGCTGTACCTTC.

This chain joins TRBV10-3 and TRBJ2-3; no definite D call. CDR3 length: 14 residues. Germline lookup yields CDR1 ENHRY and CDR2 SYGVKD. Between the trimmed V and J ends, which lost 4 bases and 2 bases, there was a span of 10 bases. The CDR3 DNA sequence: TGTGCCATCAGTGTCCCCCCTGCCACAGATACGCAGTATTTT. Amino acid sequence: CAISVPPATDTQYF.

The chain links TRBV6-4 to TRBJ1-5, with D possibly being TRBD1 (5 bases). The CDR3 consists of 13 residues. V lost 4 bases, J lost 7 bases, and 11 bases lay in between. Germline CDR1 reads MRHNA; CDR2 reads SNTAGT. CDR3 DNA: TGTGCCAGCAGTGCAGGGTTGGGCCAGCCCCAGCATTTT. Amino acids: CASSAGLGQPQHF.